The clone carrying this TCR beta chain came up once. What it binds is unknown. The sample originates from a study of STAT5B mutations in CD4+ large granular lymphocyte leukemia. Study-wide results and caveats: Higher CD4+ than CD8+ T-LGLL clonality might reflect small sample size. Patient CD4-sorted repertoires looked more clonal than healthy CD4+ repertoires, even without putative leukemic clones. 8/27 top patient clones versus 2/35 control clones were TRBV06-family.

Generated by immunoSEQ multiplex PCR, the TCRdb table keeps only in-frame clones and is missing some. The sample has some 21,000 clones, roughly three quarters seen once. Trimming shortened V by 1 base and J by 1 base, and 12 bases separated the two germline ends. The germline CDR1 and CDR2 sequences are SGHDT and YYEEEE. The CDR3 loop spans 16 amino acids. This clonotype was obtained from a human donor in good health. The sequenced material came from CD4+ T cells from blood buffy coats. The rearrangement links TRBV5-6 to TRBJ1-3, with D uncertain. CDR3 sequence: CASSLSLGYSGNTIYF. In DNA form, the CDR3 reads TGTGCCAGCAGCTTGAGTCTGGGGTATTCTGGAAACACCATATATTTT. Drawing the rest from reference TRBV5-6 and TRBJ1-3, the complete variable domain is DAGVTQSPTHLIKTRGQQVTLRCSPKSGHDTVSWYQQALGQGPQFIFQYYEEEERQRGNFPDRFSGHQFPNYSSELNVNALLLGDSALYLCASSLSLGYSGNTIYFGEGSWLTVV.